Below are 10 T cell receptor beta chains sequenced from a single sample in a study of blood T cell repertoires in COVID-19. Profiled with immunoSEQ multiplex PCR; TCRdb holds only in-frame clones, not every one. The sample yields around 190,000 clones, roughly nine tenths seen once. The sequenced sample consisted of peripheral blood. The receptors derive from a man aged 65-85 years with active or convalescent COVID-19.

This chain uses TRBV12-3 or TRBV12-4 with TRBJ1-2; D gene unclear. The germline V and J ends were trimmed by 1 base and 14 bases, with 11 bases remaining between them. The CDR3 consists of 11 residues. The CDR3 coding sequence is TGTGCCAGCAGTTTAGGCCACTTGAGAACCTTC. Protein product: CASSLGHLRTF.

This rearrangement joins TRBV5-4 to TRBJ1-1; 9 positions agree with TRBD1. Per the germline V gene, CDR1 is SGHNT and CDR2 is YYREEE (reference sequence). V trimming: 4 bases; J trimming: 1 base; junction bases outside the gene matches: 5. The CDR3 is 15 amino acids. CDR3: CASSLLGQGNTEAFF. DNA for the CDR3: TGTGCCAGCAGCCTACTGGGACAGGGGAACACTGAAGCTTTCTTT.

This rearrangement joins TRBV5-5 to TRBJ2-1; TRBD2 matches 10 bases. The length of the CDR3 is 15 residues. Germline CDR1 SGHKS, CDR2 YYEKEE (reference sequence). With 4 bases clipped from V and 4 bases from J, the junction kept 5 bases outside the gene matches. This CDR3 reads CASSVGLAAYNEQFF. CDR3 nucleotides: TGTGCCAGCAGCGTTGGACTAGCGGCTTACAATGAGCAGTTCTTC.

Note on this clone: One end of the junction varies from germline; a read error may be responsible. The rearrangement joins TRBV5-4 to TRBJ1-1; 7 nucleotides match TRBD1. The CDR3 covers 12 residues. Germline assignment: CDR1 SGHNT and CDR2 YYREEE (reference sequence). In DNA form, the CDR3 reads TGTGCCAGCAGCTTGTCCTGGGGGCAGGGGGTTTTT. Encoded protein: CASSLSWGQGVF.

This chain joins TRBV19 and TRBJ1-2; D perhaps matches TRBD1 (6 bases). Germline-derived CDR1 and CDR2 are LNHDA and SQIVND (reference sequence). The V gene lost 5 bases and the J gene lost 8 bases, with 15 bases spanning the gap. The CDR3 contains 13 residues. The CDR3 sequence is CASSSRGLGGYTF. Written as DNA, the CDR3 is TGTGCCAGTAGTTCCAGGGGATTGGGAGGCTACACCTTC.

The chain combines TRBV7-2 with TRBJ1-2, with D unclear. CDR1 and CDR2 (germline): SGHTA, FQGNSA. With 5 bases removed from V and 2 bases from J, the gap between germline ends came to 9 bases. The CDR3 sequence is 13 residues long. The CDR3 nucleotides read TGTGCCAGCAGCCTCCGACAAAACTATGGCTACACCTTC. Translation: CASSLRQNYGYTF.

V and J are TRBV18 and TRBJ1-2; D is possibly TRBD1 (5 bases). Trimming left V 3 bases short and J 5 bases short, with 16 bases between. Per the germline V gene, CDR1 is KGHSH and CDR2 is LQKENI. This CDR3 spans 15 amino acids. CDR3 bases: TGTGCCAGCTCACCTGGGCAGGGCCCCCAGTATGGCTACACCTTC. This encodes CASSPGQGPQYGYTF.

Here the CDR3 reads CASSQEQGSRTGELFF. CDR3 sequence (DNA): TGCGCCAGCAGCCAAGAGCAGGGGAGTAGGACCGGGGAGCTGTTTTTT. The chain has TRBV4-3 and TRBJ2-2, with D tentatively TRBD1 (6 bases). Per germline, CDR1 LGHNA and CDR2 YSLEER. V lost 0 bases to trimming and J lost 5 bases, with 13 bases between them. This CDR3 is built from 16 residues.

The chain combines TRBV6-2 or TRBV6-3 with TRBJ1-5; TRBD1 matches 7 bases. Germline CDR1 and CDR2: MNHEY and SVGEGT. The CDR3 extends over 16 amino acids. After removal of 2 bases from V and 1 base from J, the junction contained 5 bases not matched to a gene. The CDR3 is CASSYKTGASNQPQHF. In DNA form, the CDR3 reads TGTGCCAGCAGTTACAAAACAGGGGCAAGCAATCAGCCCCAGCATTTT.

The V gene is TRBV5-4, the J gene TRBJ2-3; a weak D match, TRBD1 (6 bases). This CDR3 is built from 14 residues. Per germline, CDR1 SGHNT and CDR2 YYREEE (reference sequence). Trimming removed 5 bases from V and 1 base from J, with 11 bases in between. CDR3: CASRPQGRTDTQYF. Written as DNA, the CDR3 is TGTGCCAGCAGGCCCCAGGGGCGCACAGATACGCAGTATTTT.